The 22 T cell receptor beta chains listed next were all sequenced from one sample in a study of blood T cell repertoires in COVID-19. Measured with immunoSEQ multiplex PCR; TCRdb has only the in-frame clones, and not every one. This table has hundreds of thousands of clones, 88% appearing once. Sequences were obtained from peripheral blood. The receptors were gathered from a man aged 18 to 30 with active or convalescent COVID-19.

The chain is built from TRBV19 and TRBJ1-3; TRBD1 is a possible D gene (5 bases). Between the trimmed V and J ends, which lost 2 bases and 2 bases, there was a span of 10 bases. CDR1 and CDR2 (germline): LNHDA, SQIVND (reference sequence). This CDR3 has 15 residues. The CDR3 region has the DNA TGTGCCAGTAGTATAATGGGGGAGGCTGGAAACACCATATATTTT. It encodes CASSIMGEAGNTIYF. The full variable domain, rest sourced from reference TRBV19 and TRBJ1-3, is DGGITQSPKYLFRKEGQNVTLSCEQNLNHDAMYWYRQDPGQGLRLIYYSQIVNDFQKGDIAEGYSVSREKKESFPLTVTSAQKNPTAFYLCASSIMGEAGNTIYFGEGSWLTVV.

This chain joins TRBV7-2 and TRBJ2-3; no clear D. CDR1 SGHTA and CDR2 FQGNSA come from the germline V gene. V lost 2 bases and J lost 0, with 15 bases in between. CDR3 length equals 17 residues. The CDR3 protein is CASSLNLPQASTDTQYF. DNA of the CDR3: TGTGCCAGCAGCTTAAATCTTCCCCAGGCGAGCACAGATACGCAGTATTTT.

V usage is TRBV10-3 and J usage is TRBJ1-5; unclear D gene. Germline V gene data show CDR1 as ENHRY and CDR2 as SYGVKD. V lost 10 bases, J lost 7 bases, and 14 bases lay in between. There are 12 residues in the CDR3. This chain's CDR3 is CATGSGGQPQHF. The CDR3 coding sequence is TGTGCCACCGGCTCCGGCGGACAGCCCCAGCATTTT.

In this sample, this clone turned up a few times. The chain carries TRBV21-1 and TRBJ1-6; the listed D gene, TRBD1, was not tested against the DNA. TRBV21-1 is listed as a pseudogene. This CDR3 comprises 16 residues. The CDR3 DNA follows: TGTGCCAGCAGCAAAGTTATGGGACAAGATAATTCACCCCTCCACTTT. Encoded protein: CASSKVMGQDNSPLHF.

V gene TRBV6-5 combines with J gene TRBJ1-1; tentatively, D is TRBD1 (5 bases). This CDR3 comprises 13 residues. Per germline, CDR1 MNHEY and CDR2 SVGAGI. V gave up 2 bases and J gave up 7 bases, with 11 bases separating them. The CDR3 bases are TGTGCCAGCAGTTACGGGACTTGGGATGAAGCTTTCTTT. This translates into CASSYGTWDEAFF.

The chain uses TRBV13 and TRBJ1-2; D might be TRBD1 (5 bases). This CDR3 has 13 residues. Trimming removed 4 bases at V and 7 bases at J, with 13 bases between. Germline V gene data show CDR1 as PRHDT and CDR2 as FYEKMQ (reference sequence). CDR3 in DNA: TGTGCCAGCAGCTCCCTGACAGAGATTGGCTACACCTTC. It codes for CASSSLTEIGYTF.

This clone showed up just once. The chain carries TRBV15 and TRBJ1-2; the D gene is possibly TRBD1 (6 bases). Germline V gives CDR1 LNHNV, CDR2 YYDKDF (reference sequence). Trimming left V 0 bases short and J 7 bases short, with 12 bases between. This CDR3 spans 14 amino acids. CDR3 in amino acids: CATSRDLGALGYTF. The CDR3 DNA reads TGTGCCACCAGCAGAGATCTGGGGGCGCTTGGCTACACCTTC.

In DNA, the CDR3 is TGTGCCAGCAGCCGTAGACAGACCGGGAGCGGGGAGCTGTTTTTT. Amino acids: CASSRRQTGSGELFF. V and J are TRBV9 and TRBJ2-2, with TRBD2 as a possible D gene (6 bases). This CDR3 spans 15 amino acids. The germline V and J ends were trimmed by 4 bases and 7 bases, with 17 bases remaining between them. Germline-derived CDR1 and CDR2 are SGDLS and YYNGEE.

This sequence joins TRBV4-1 and TRBJ2-5; TRBD2 agrees at 11 bases. CDR1 MGHRA and CDR2 YSYEKL come from the germline V gene. There are 16 residues in the CDR3. The J segment lost 5 bases and the V segment lost 4 bases, leaving 9 bases of the junction unmatched. The CDR3 nucleotides read TGCGCCAGCAGCCGTTACCTAGCGGGGGGACGGGAGACCCAGTACTTC. This gives the protein CASSRYLAGGRETQYF.

The chain uses TRBV7-2 and TRBJ2-2, with D possibly TRBD1 on 6 matching bases. The CDR3 runs to 15 residues. The ends were cut back, 2 bases at V and 3 bases at J, with 10 bases in the middle. Germline lookup yields CDR1 SGHTA and CDR2 FQGNSA. CDR3 bases: TGTGCCAGCAGCTTAAACAGGGTGGACACCGGGGAGCTGTTTTTT. Translating gives CASSLNRVDTGELFF.

The CDR3 nucleotides are TGTGCCGGTGGATCGGGGGATGTGCATGGCTACACCTTC. This translates into CAGGSGDVHGYTF. This chain links TRBV19 with TRBJ1-2, with a weak D call TRBD1 (5 bases). CDR1 LNHDA and CDR2 SQIVND come from the germline V gene (reference sequence). This CDR3 comprises 13 residues. With 11 bases removed from V and 6 bases from J, the gap between germline ends came to 19 bases.

V usage is TRBV2 and J usage is TRBJ1-6, with 7 bases identical to TRBD1. The CDR3 has 15 residues. The V gene's germline CDR1 is SNHLY and CDR2 FYNNEI. V trimming: 6 bases; J trimming: 7 bases; junction bases outside the gene matches: 9. The CDR3 reads CASRADRAGNSPLHF. The CDR3 DNA is TGTGCCAGCAGAGCTGACAGGGCTGGGAATTCACCCCTCCACTTT.

The chain has TRBV6-5 and TRBJ2-3; 10 bases fit TRBD1. The junction had 3 bases not matched to a gene; V was cut back by 5 bases and J by 1 base. This CDR3 comprises 15 residues. In germline, CDR1 is MNHEY, CDR2 SVGAGI. The DNA for the CDR3 is TGTGCCAGCAGTCGGGGACAGGGGCGCACAGATACGCAGTATTTT. This encodes CASSRGQGRTDTQYF.

This clone was recorded only once. The rearrangement links TRBV7-2 to TRBJ2-1; D remains ambiguous. Trimming removed 2 bases at V and 8 bases at J, with 16 bases between. Germline V gene data show CDR1 as SGHTA and CDR2 as FQGNSA. The CDR3 covers 15 residues. CDR3 region: CASSLTSTGFDEQFF. The CDR3 nucleotides read TGTGCCAGCAGCTTAACCAGTACGGGTTTTGATGAGCAGTTCTTC.

The chain is built from TRBV6-1 and TRBJ2-1, with unresolved D. Looked up from germline, CDR1 is MNHNS and CDR2 is SASEGT. The CDR3 runs 13 residues. Trimming shortened V by 3 bases and J by 15 bases, and 18 bases separated the two germline ends. As DNA, the CDR3 is TGTGCCAGCAGTGAGGCCGACTCCGGTCCTCCGTTCTTC. This gives the protein CASSEADSGPPFF.

This clone was seen only a few times. The rearrangement links TRBV27 to TRBJ1-2, with D perhaps TRBD1 (5 bases). From germline, CDR1 is MNHEY and CDR2 SMNVEV (reference sequence). Trimming stripped 3 bases from V and 4 bases from J, with 9 bases between. CDR3 length: 13 residues. CDR3 amino acids: CASSFQGFYGYTF. CDR3 DNA: TGTGCCAGCAGTTTTCAGGGCTTCTATGGCTACACCTTC.

This clone has a single count. Other nucleotide sequences in the sample specify the same CDR3. The chain couples TRBV5-1 to TRBJ2-7; TRBD1 might be the D (5 bases). Trimming pared 0 bases from V and 4 bases from J, leaving 5 bases between. The CDR3 runs to 12 residues. Germline CDR1 reads SGHRS; CDR2 reads YFSETQ. This CDR3 reads CASSLEGYEQYF. CDR3 DNA sequence: TGCGCCAGCAGCTTGGAGGGGTACGAGCAGTACTTC.

This clone was seen once. The chain couples TRBV7-8 to TRBJ2-7; D possibly corresponds to TRBD1 (7 bases). Germline CDR1 is SGHVS and CDR2 is FQNEAQ. The length of the CDR3 is 16 residues. V lost 5 bases to trimming and J lost 1 base, with 18 bases between them. In DNA, the CDR3 is TGTGCCAGCAGCCCACCCCCGACAGGGAGGTCCTACGAGCAGTACTTC. Protein product: CASSPPPTGRSYEQYF.

The gene calls are TRBV25-1 and TRBJ1-1; TRBD1 aligns across 9 bases. The V and J ends lost 3 bases and 8 bases, in that order; junction bases with no gene match: 13. Germline-derived CDR1 and CDR2 are MGHDK and SYGVNS. The CDR3 contains 16 residues. CDR3 nucleotides: TGTGCCAGCAGTGATCCGCATACAGGGGGCGAACCAGAAGCTTTCTTT. Its protein is CASSDPHTGGEPEAFF.

The chain uses TRBV7-2 and TRBJ2-3, with D unresolved. CDR1 SGHTA and CDR2 FQGNSA come from the germline V gene. Trimming removed 3 bases at V and 6 bases at J, with 7 bases between. CDR3 length equals 12 residues. The CDR3 region has the DNA TGTGCCAGCAGCTTTAGCCAGGATACGCAGTATTTT. Amino acid sequence: CASSFSQDTQYF.

The chain uses TRBV9 and TRBJ1-2; D ambiguous. The CDR3 covers 13 residues. The germline V gene has CDR1 SGDLS and CDR2 YYNGEE. The ends were cut back, 0 bases at V and 1 base at J, with 4 bases in the middle. Written as DNA, the CDR3 is TGTGCCAGCAGCGTAGGACATAACTATGGCTACACCTTC. Translation gives CASSVGHNYGYTF.

The V call is TRBV15, the J call TRBJ1-1; unclear D gene. The CDR3 runs to 14 residues. The V and J ends lost 0 bases and 4 bases respectively, with 9 bases between them. Germline V lookup: CDR1 LNHNV, CDR2 YYDKDF (reference sequence). Here the CDR3 DNA reads TGTGCCACCAGCAGAGACAGCGTAGGCACTGAAGCTTTCTTT. This codes for CATSRDSVGTEAFF.